The source of this TCR beta chain is a study of T cell responses to AZD1222 COVID-19 vaccine. Points from the study as a whole: Distributed over spike, vaccine-associated CD4 TCRs predominated at 160-218 and 743-854. Only after the peak T cell response were repertoires sampled.

Here immunoSEQ multiplex PCR was the method, and the copy in TCRdb shows in-frame clones only, minus some. Of some 140,000 clones in the sample, roughly 90% were seen once. This CDR3 contains 14 residues. Germline-derived CDR1 and CDR2 are LNHDA and SQIVND (reference sequence). Regarding this clone: Its antigen is unknown. One end of the junction varies from germline; a read error may be responsible.

The chain employs TRBV19 and TRBJ1-2, with D unresolved. Source: peripheral blood, taken on day 0 of AZD1222 vaccination. The receptor's source is an adult in good health. The DNA of the CDR3 is TGTGCCAGTAGCATAGATCGGGTTGGTAGGGGCTACACCTTC. Translating gives CASSIDRVGRGYTF.